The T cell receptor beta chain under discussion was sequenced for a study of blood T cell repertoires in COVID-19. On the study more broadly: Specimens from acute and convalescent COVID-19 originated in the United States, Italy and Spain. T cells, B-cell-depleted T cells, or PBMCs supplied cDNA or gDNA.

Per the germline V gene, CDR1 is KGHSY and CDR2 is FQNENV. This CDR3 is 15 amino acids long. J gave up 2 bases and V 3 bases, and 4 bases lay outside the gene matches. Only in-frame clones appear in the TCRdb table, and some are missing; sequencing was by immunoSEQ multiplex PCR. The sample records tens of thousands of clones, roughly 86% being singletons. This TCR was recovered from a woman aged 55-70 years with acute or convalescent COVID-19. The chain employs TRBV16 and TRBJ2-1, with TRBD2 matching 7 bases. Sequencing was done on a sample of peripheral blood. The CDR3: CASSHGGGPYNEQFF. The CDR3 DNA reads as TGTGCCAGCAGCCATGGCGGGGGTCCCTACAATGAGCAGTTCTTC.